Sequencing of this T cell receptor (beta chain) was carried out in a study of blood T cells in healthy people across ages. Across the study: Per every two T cells, about one barcoded beta molecule was captured by template switching.

Total RNA extraction produced at least 5.5 micrograms (per sample) for the study. The use of a sample-barcoded 5' primer and a J-beta primer mix characterized a second PCR of roughly 6 to 11 cycles. One entry per CDR3 protein, called by TCRdb with MiXCR from the 5' RACE reads. Of over 1,200,000 distinct CDR3 sequences in the sample, 55% to 75% were seen once. Germline V gene sequence: CDR1 SGHVS, CDR2 FQNEAQ. This CDR3 is 14 amino acids long. Trimming pared 3 bases from V and 5 bases from J, leaving 14 bases between. This clonotype showed up just a few times. V and J are TRBV7-8 and TRBJ2-7; D remains unclear. This receptor was identified in a man aged 18 to 35 in good health. The sample consisted of blood. The chain's CDR3 is CASSFPGLENEQYF. The CDR3 bases are TGTGCCAGCAGCTTTCCGGGCTTAGAAAACGAGCAGTACTTC.